Listed here are 13 T cell receptor beta chains from one sample, sequenced in a study of monozygotic twins with inflammatory bowel disease. TCRdb reprocessed the 5' RACE reads and stores each CDR3 protein as one record, lacking DNA. The sample data list 88,000 or so distinct CDR3 sequences. Material: blood. Receptor source: a human donor with ulcerative colitis or Crohn's disease, or a healthy co-twin of an affected twin (not recorded which).

The chain links TRBV7-9 to TRBJ1-6. CDR3 length: 17 residues. The V gene's germline CDR1 is SEHNR and CDR2 FQNEAQ (reference sequence). The CDR3 here is CASSLGYGDSYNSPLHF.

J is TRBJ2-5 and V is TRBV7-7. Germline CDR1 SSHAT, CDR2 FNYEAQ (reference sequence). This CDR3 has 14 residues. The CDR3 spells CASSLTGNQETQYF.

V usage is TRBV15 and J usage is TRBJ2-1. Germline assignment: CDR1 LNHNV and CDR2 YYDKDF (reference sequence). The CDR3 has 15 residues. The CDR3: CATSMVTGPYNEQFF.

The CDR3 protein is CASSSQGPNQPQHF. The genes are TRBV6-5 and TRBJ1-5; TCRdb's D call, TRBD1, is unchecked because there is no DNA. The CDR3 length is 14 residues. Per germline, CDR1 MNHEY and CDR2 SVGAGI.

This sequence joins TRBV12-3 or TRBV12-4 and TRBJ1-1. The CDR3 runs to 12 residues. The CDR3 region is CASSHLYAEALF.

The rearrangement joins TRBV7-9 to TRBJ2-4; TCRdb's D call of TRBD2 is untestable without DNA. The germline V gene encodes CDR1 SEHNR and CDR2 FQNEAQ (reference sequence). This CDR3 has 13 amino acids. This CDR3 is CASSSAGGHMQYF.

V and J are TRBV6-1 and TRBJ2-6; TCRdb's assignment of TRBD1 cannot be checked, as there is no DNA. CDR3 size: 20 residues. The germline V gene encodes CDR1 MNHNS and CDR2 SASEGT. CDR3 sequence reads: CASSQGDRSYHVSGANVLTF.

The chain is built from TRBV14 and TRBJ1-1; TCRdb's assignment of TRBD1 cannot be checked, as there is no DNA. This CDR3 spans 18 amino acids. Germline V gives CDR1 SGHDN, CDR2 FVKESK. The CDR3 sequence: CASSQGFRGPLGALEAFF.

V and J are TRBV12-3 or TRBV12-4 and TRBJ2-2; TCRdb designates TRBD2, a call that cannot be tested without DNA. The CDR3 is 15 residues long. The CDR3: CASRGLAGDEGELFF.

V usage is TRBV7-2 and J usage is TRBJ1-5. CDR1 is SGHTA, CDR2 FQGNSA, per germline. CDR3 length equals 13 residues. The CDR3 here is CASSFQVDQPQHF.

The chain couples TRBV20-1 to TRBJ1-1; no DNA is available, so the TRBD1 call from TCRdb remains unchecked. From germline, CDR1 is DFQATT and CDR2 SNEGSKA (reference sequence). There are 19 residues in the CDR3. The CDR3 loop reads CSARDPTRDRGRLDTEAFF.

V is TRBV10-3 and J is TRBJ2-6; the D call of TRBD1 rests on TCRdb alone, since no DNA is present to check it. Germline V CDR1 and CDR2: ENHRY, SYGVKD. The CDR3 loop spans 16 amino acids. The CDR3 spells CAISAHRDSGANVLTF.

CDR3 amino acids: CASSAWGYSPLHF. The V call is TRBV7-2, the J call TRBJ1-6; TCRdb outputs TRBD1, but without DNA this stays unchecked. This CDR3 spans 13 amino acids. Germline V gives CDR1 SGHTA, CDR2 FQGNSA.